A single T cell receptor beta chain is shown here with its context. The source of the sample is a study of blood T cell repertoires in COVID-19. The data were produced by immunoSEQ multiplex PCR, yet TCRdb's version contains in-frame clones alone and is incomplete. This sample yields tens of thousands of clones, of which roughly 87% are seen a single time; 15% to 20% belongs to the top ten. Sequenced sample: peripheral blood. The source of this sequence is a woman older than 75 with acute or convalescent COVID-19.

CDR3 sequence reads: CASSYSREISYEQYF. Here the CDR3 DNA reads TGTGCCAGCAGTTACTCACGGGAGATCTCCTACGAGCAGTACTTC. The genes are TRBV6-5 and TRBJ2-7, with TRBD2 as a possible D gene (6 bases). The CDR3 is 15 residues long. With 0 bases removed from V and 0 bases from J, the gap between germline ends came to 9 bases. From germline, CDR1 is MNHEY and CDR2 SVGAGI.